Following are 23 T cell receptor beta chains from one sample sequenced in a study of CD8 T cells in Susac syndrome. RNA totalling about 0.45 to 1 ug underwent reverse transcription with random hexamers. A single record per CDR3 protein comes from TCRdb applying MiXCR to the immunoSEQ multiplex PCR reads. The sample has about 120,000 distinct CDR3 sequences, 94% seen once. Sequenced sample: CD4+ T cells from PBMCs. The origin of the receptors is a human donor in good health.

V and J are TRBV12-3 or TRBV12-4 and TRBJ2-2; no clear D. Between the trimmed V and J ends, which lost 6 bases and 3 bases, there was a span of 8 bases. The CDR3 is made up of 13 amino acids. The CDR3 sequence is CASSPDYTGELFF. DNA of the CDR3: TGTGCCAGCAGCCCGGATTACACCGGGGAGCTGTTTTTT.

The rearrangement joins TRBV20-1 to TRBJ2-3; D is unclear. In germline, CDR1 is DFQATT, CDR2 SNEGSKA (reference sequence). The CDR3 sequence is 13 residues long. The germline V and J ends were trimmed by 5 bases and 2 bases, with 11 bases remaining between them. For the CDR3, the DNA is TGCAGTGCTCGGACGTCTCTCACAGATACGCAGTATTTT. Residues: CSARTSLTDTQYF.

The gene calls are TRBV5-6 and TRBJ2-1; unclear D gene. This CDR3 spans 10 amino acids. Deletions cut 8 bases from V and 8 bases from J, with 8 bases between. Per the germline V gene, CDR1 is SGHDT and CDR2 is YYEEEE. The CDR3 is CASGSYEQFF. The DNA for the CDR3 is TGTGCCAGTGGTTCGTATGAGCAGTTCTTC.

The chain links TRBV3-1 to TRBJ2-1; the D gene is possibly TRBD2 (5 bases). Germline V gene sequence: CDR1 LGHDT, CDR2 YNNKEL (reference sequence). This CDR3 has 14 amino acids. Trimming cost V 3 bases and J 8 bases, with 14 bases left between them. The CDR3 protein is CASSHLLGSDEQFF. DNA for the CDR3: TGTGCCAGCAGCCACTTACTAGGCAGCGATGAGCAGTTCTTC.

This rearrangement joins TRBV5-1 to TRBJ2-5; 9 bases are shared with TRBD1. Germline V CDR1 and CDR2: SGHRS, YFSETQ. CDR3 length: 18 amino acids. After removal of 0 bases from V and 0 bases from J, the junction contained 9 bases not matched to a gene. CDR3 loop: CASSLEGQGSVYQETQYF. CDR3 nucleotide sequence: TGCGCCAGCAGCTTGGAGGGACAGGGATCGGTGTACCAAGAGACCCAGTACTTC.

V is TRBV29-1 and J is TRBJ1-2; D remains unclear. The CDR3 consists of 13 residues. V lost 5 bases, J lost 8 bases, and 18 bases lay in between. Germline loops: CDR1 SQVTM, CDR2 ANQGSEA. The CDR3 loop reads CSVRVVAAQGYTF. CDR3 nucleotide sequence: TGCAGCGTTCGGGTCGTGGCGGCTCAGGGCTACACCTTC.

This chain joins TRBV6-8 and TRBJ2-7; 15 bases are a match to TRBD2. The CDR3 loop spans 18 amino acids. The ends lost 6 bases at V and 2 bases at J; junction bases unmatched: 11. CDR1 is MNHGY and CDR2 is SAAAGT in the germline V gene. The CDR3, as DNA: TGTGCCAGCAGGCAAACGCAAGGGACTAGCGGGAGGCCCTACGAGCAGTACTTC. This encodes CASRQTQGTSGRPYEQYF.

J is TRBJ2-6 and V is TRBV20-1; D is uncertain. The CDR3 sequence is 15 residues long. Trimming shortened V by 3 bases and J by 3 bases, and 12 bases separated the two germline ends. Germline V lookup: CDR1 DFQATT, CDR2 SNEGSKA (reference sequence). For the CDR3, the DNA is TGCAGTGCTAGCGGATGGGGTTATGGGGCCAACGTCCTGACTTTC. Translated: CSASGWGYGANVLTF.

This chain connects TRBV12-3 or TRBV12-4 to TRBJ1-1; D is unclear. The V gene lost 2 bases and the J gene lost 0 bases, with 10 bases spanning the gap. The CDR3 consists of 15 residues. CDR3 DNA sequence: TGTGCCAGCAGTTTACGGAGGGTAGTGAACACTGAAGCTTTCTTT. It codes for CASSLRRVVNTEAFF.

The chain links TRBV10-3 to TRBJ1-1, with unresolved D. CDR3 length: 15 amino acids. The germline gives CDR1 ENHRY, CDR2 SYGVKD. Trimming cost V 0 bases and J 5 bases, with 13 bases left between them. The CDR3 protein is CAISESEAGNTEAFF. For the CDR3, the DNA is TGTGCCATCAGTGAGTCCGAGGCGGGGAATACTGAAGCTTTCTTT.

This chain connects TRBV3-1 to TRBJ2-7; D is tentatively TRBD1 or TRBD2 (6 bases each). Trimming stripped 2 bases from V and 1 base from J, with 12 bases between. The germline gives CDR1 LGHDT, CDR2 YNNKEL (reference sequence). The CDR3 consists of 15 residues. CDR3 residues: CASSQHREVSYEQYF. In DNA form, the CDR3 reads TGTGCCAGCAGCCAACACAGGGAGGTATCCTACGAGCAGTACTTC.

V is TRBV3-1 and J is TRBJ2-1; TRBD2 aligns across 10 bases. The germline V gene has CDR1 LGHDT and CDR2 YNNKEL (reference sequence). This CDR3 spans 14 amino acids. V was pared by 4 bases and J by 6 bases, with 3 bases of the junction left unmatched. The CDR3 region has the DNA TGTGCCAGCAGCCCTAGCGGGAGAGCCAATGAGCAGTTCTTC. Its translation is CASSPSGRANEQFF.

The chain employs TRBV10-3 and TRBJ2-7; the D gene is possibly TRBD1 (6 bases). Germline V gives CDR1 ENHRY, CDR2 SYGVKD. The CDR3 totals 14 residues. The V and J ends lost 6 bases and 3 bases respectively, with 15 bases between them. The CDR3 region is CAIRAGDQLYEQYF. The CDR3 DNA sequence: TGTGCCATCAGAGCAGGGGACCAGCTCTACGAGCAGTACTTC.

This CDR3 reads CSASRALSYEQYF. CDR3 coding DNA: TGCAGTGCTAGCCGGGCTCTCTCCTACGAGCAGTACTTC. This chain connects TRBV20-1 to TRBJ2-7; D is ambiguous. The CDR3 consists of 13 residues. Germline V gene sequence: CDR1 DFQATT, CDR2 SNEGSKA (reference sequence). V shed 3 bases and J shed 0 bases, with 9 bases lying between them.

The rearrangement joins TRBV4-2 to TRBJ2-1; 8 bases agree with TRBD2. The germline V gene encodes CDR1 LGHNA and CDR2 YNFKEQ. This CDR3 is 18 amino acids long. Trimming removed 0 bases from V and 1 base from J; junction bases left unmatched: 8. CDR3 coding DNA: TGTGCCAGCAGCCAAGACATAGCGGGAACCGGGTCCTACAATGAGCAGTTCTTC. This gives the protein CASSQDIAGTGSYNEQFF.

The rearrangement joins TRBV7-9 to TRBJ2-5; 7 nucleotides align to TRBD1. Losses at the gene ends were 6 bases for V and 5 bases for J; bases not matched to a gene: 18. Germline assignment: CDR1 SEHNR and CDR2 FQNEAQ (reference sequence). The CDR3 length is 17 residues. CDR3 DNA: TGTGCCAGCAGGTTCAGCCCCAAACAGGGGCCGGGGGAGACCCAGTACTTC. This codes for CASRFSPKQGPGETQYF.

The chain uses TRBV28 and TRBJ2-1; tentatively, D is TRBD1 or TRBD2 (5 bases each). Germline V gives CDR1 MDHEN, CDR2 SYDVKM. Between the trimmed V and J ends, which lost 7 bases and 10 bases, there was a span of 26 bases. The CDR3 covers 16 residues. This chain's CDR3 is CASKPKPGPQLKEQFF. The CDR3 region has the DNA TGTGCCAGCAAACCAAAACCGGGACCACAACTCAAAGAGCAGTTCTTC.

J is TRBJ2-1 and V is TRBV12-3 or TRBV12-4; 8 bases are a match to TRBD1. The V and J ends lost 7 bases and 0 bases, in that order; junction bases with no gene match: 11. CDR3 size: 17 residues. The DNA for the CDR3 is TGTGCCAGCATTAATGAAGCCGGGACAGGCTCCTACAATGAGCAGTTCTTC. Residues: CASINEAGTGSYNEQFF.

The chain joins TRBV20-1 to TRBJ2-5, with 10 bases matching TRBD2. Germline CDR1 and CDR2: DFQATT and SNEGSKA (reference sequence). The J segment lost 4 bases and the V segment lost 1 base, leaving 6 bases of the junction unmatched. The CDR3 has 15 amino acids. The CDR3 sequence: CSARVLAGVLETQYF. The CDR3 nucleotides read TGCAGTGCTAGAGTCCTAGCGGGAGTTTTAGAGACCCAGTACTTC.

V is TRBV7-9 and J is TRBJ2-2; 8 bases match TRBD2. V shed 7 bases and J 2 bases; nucleotides not matched to a gene: 9. Per the germline V gene, CDR1 is SEHNR and CDR2 is FQNEAQ (reference sequence). The CDR3 covers 16 residues. This CDR3 is CASTVLLAENTGELFF. CDR3 nucleotide sequence: TGTGCCAGCACCGTCTTACTAGCGGAAAACACCGGGGAGCTGTTTTTT.

The chain carries TRBV18 and TRBJ2-5; 9 positions agree with TRBD2. CDR3 length: 15 residues. The germline V gene has CDR1 KGHSH and CDR2 LQKENI. V lost 4 bases, J lost 2 bases, and 5 bases stayed unmatched. The CDR3 protein is CASSQPGLAQETQYF. The CDR3 DNA reads TGTGCCAGCTCACAACCGGGACTAGCACAAGAGACCCAGTACTTC.

The V call is TRBV24-1, the J call TRBJ2-1; 8 bases align to TRBD1. CDR3 size: 13 residues. The germline V gene encodes CDR1 KGHDR and CDR2 SFDVKD. Trimming removed 5 bases from V and 10 bases from J; junction bases left unmatched: 6. For the CDR3, the DNA is TGTGCCACCAGTGTCGACAGGGGAAGGGAGCAGTTCTTC. Translation: CATSVDRGREQFF.

This chain joins TRBV30 and TRBJ2-3, with D tentatively TRBD1 (6 bases). Germline CDR1 GTSNPN, CDR2 SVGIG (reference sequence). The CDR3 sequence is 13 residues long. Trimming removed 3 bases from V and 0 bases from J, with 7 bases in between. CDR3 sequence reads: CAWRGASTDTQYF. The CDR3 DNA sequence: TGTGCCTGGAGGGGGGCAAGCACAGATACGCAGTATTTT.